This T cell receptor (beta chain) was recovered during a study of blood T cell repertoires in COVID-19. Study at large: Samples taken during acute and convalescent COVID-19 were collected in the United States, Italy and Spain. Sample material is recorded as cDNA or gDNA derived from T cells, B-cell-depleted T cells, or PBMCs.

Authors' processing steps: Amplification of reference gene primers was used by the study to estimate nucleated cell counts. Generated by immunoSEQ multiplex PCR, the TCRdb table keeps only in-frame clones and is missing some. From that table come the V and J calls and clone size; the DNA was used to work out D and trimming. The sample yields roughly 250,000 clones, under 85% seen once. The CDR3 is 16 residues long. Germline assignment: CDR1 MNHEY and CDR2 SMNVEV (reference sequence). Trimming removed 6 bases at V and 0 bases at J, with 15 bases between. V and J are TRBV27 and TRBJ1-5; tentative D call: TRBD1 (5 bases). Sequenced input: peripheral blood. The clonotype was recovered from a woman aged 40-49 years with active or convalescent COVID-19. CDR3 sequence reads: CASRGGTHNSNQPQHF. CDR3 nucleotides: TGTGCCAGCAGGGGCGGGACTCATAATAGCAATCAGCCCCAGCATTTT.